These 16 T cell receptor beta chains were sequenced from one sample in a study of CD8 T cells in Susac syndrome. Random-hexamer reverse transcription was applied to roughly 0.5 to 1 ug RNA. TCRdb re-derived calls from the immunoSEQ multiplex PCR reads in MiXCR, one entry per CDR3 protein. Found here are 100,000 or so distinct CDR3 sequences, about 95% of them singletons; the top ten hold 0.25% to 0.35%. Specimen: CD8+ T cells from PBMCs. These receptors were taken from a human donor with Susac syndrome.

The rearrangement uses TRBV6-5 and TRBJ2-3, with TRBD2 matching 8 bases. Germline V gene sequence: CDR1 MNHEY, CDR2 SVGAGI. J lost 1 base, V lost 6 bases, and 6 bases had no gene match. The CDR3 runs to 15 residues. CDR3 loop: CASSLSGDGTDTQYF. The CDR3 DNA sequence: TGTGCCAGCAGCCTTAGCGGGGATGGCACAGATACGCAGTATTTT.

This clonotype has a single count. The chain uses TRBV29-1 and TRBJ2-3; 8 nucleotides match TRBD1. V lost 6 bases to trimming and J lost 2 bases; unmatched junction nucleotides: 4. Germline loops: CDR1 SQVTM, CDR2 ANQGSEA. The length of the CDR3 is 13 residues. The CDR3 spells CSVSGGLTDTQYF. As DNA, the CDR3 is TGCAGCGTATCAGGGGGCCTCACAGATACGCAGTATTTT.

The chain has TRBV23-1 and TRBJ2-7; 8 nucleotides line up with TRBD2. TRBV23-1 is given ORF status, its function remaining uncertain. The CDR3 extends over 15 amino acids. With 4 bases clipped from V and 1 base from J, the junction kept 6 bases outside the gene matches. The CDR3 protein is CASSPEAGESYEQYF. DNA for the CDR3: TGCGCCAGCAGTCCGGAAGCGGGAGAGTCCTACGAGCAGTACTTC.

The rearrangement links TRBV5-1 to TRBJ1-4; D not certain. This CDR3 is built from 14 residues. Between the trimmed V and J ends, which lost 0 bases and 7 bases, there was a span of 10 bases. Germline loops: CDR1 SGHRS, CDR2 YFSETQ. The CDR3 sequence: CASSLEATSEKLFF. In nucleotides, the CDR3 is TGCGCCAGCAGCTTGGAGGCGACTTCTGAAAAACTGTTTTTT.

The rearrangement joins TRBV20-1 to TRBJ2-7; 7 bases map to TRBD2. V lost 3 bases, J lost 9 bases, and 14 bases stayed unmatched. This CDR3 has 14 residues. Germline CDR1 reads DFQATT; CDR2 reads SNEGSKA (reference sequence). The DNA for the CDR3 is TGCAGTGCTAGTCGGTCTAGCGGCGAAGTGGGGCAGTACTTC. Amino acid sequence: CSASRSSGEVGQYF.

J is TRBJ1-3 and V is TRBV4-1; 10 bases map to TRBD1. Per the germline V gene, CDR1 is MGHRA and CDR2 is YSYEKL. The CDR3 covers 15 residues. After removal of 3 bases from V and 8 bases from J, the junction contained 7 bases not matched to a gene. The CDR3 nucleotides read TGCGCCAGCAGCCAGCGGGACAGGGGAACAGACACCATATATTTT. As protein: CASSQRDRGTDTIYF.

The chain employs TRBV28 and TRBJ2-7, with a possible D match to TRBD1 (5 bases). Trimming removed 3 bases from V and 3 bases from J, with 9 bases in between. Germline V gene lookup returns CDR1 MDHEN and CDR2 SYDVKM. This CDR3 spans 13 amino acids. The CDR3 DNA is TGTGCCAGCAGTTTGACAGTACTCTACGAGCAGTACTTC. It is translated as CASSLTVLYEQYF.

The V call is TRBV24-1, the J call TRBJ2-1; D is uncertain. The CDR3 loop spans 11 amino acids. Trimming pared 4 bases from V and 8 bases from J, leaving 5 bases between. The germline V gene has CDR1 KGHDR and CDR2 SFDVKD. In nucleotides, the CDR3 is TGTGCCACCAGTGAACGAGATGAGCAGTTCTTC. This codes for CATSERDEQFF.

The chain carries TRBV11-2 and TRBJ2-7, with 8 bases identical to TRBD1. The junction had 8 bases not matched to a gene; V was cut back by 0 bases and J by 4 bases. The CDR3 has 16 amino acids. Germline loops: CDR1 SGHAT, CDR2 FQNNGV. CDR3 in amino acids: CASSLDPGGARYEQYF. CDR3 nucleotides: TGTGCCAGCAGCTTAGATCCAGGGGGCGCGAGATACGAGCAGTACTTC.

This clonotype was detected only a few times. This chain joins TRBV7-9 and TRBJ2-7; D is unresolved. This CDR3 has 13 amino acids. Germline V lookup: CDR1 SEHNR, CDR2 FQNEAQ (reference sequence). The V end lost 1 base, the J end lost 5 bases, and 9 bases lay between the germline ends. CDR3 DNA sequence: TGTGCCAGCAGCTTAGGGACGTCCGACGAGCAGTACTTC. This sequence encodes CASSLGTSDEQYF.

The CDR3 spells CASSIWGMNTEAFF. The CDR3, as DNA: TGTGCCAGTAGTATCTGGGGGATGAACACTGAAGCTTTCTTT. The rearrangement uses TRBV19 and TRBJ1-1; a possible D gene is TRBD1 (5 bases). Trimming stripped 3 bases from V and 0 bases from J, with 8 bases between. Germline V gives CDR1 LNHDA, CDR2 SQIVND (reference sequence). The length of the CDR3 is 14 residues.

The CDR3 coding sequence is TGTGCCACCAGCAGAGATCGGTGGGGAGATAATAGCATTCAGTACTTC. It is translated as CATSRDRWGDNSIQYF. The chain couples TRBV15 to TRBJ2-4, with a weak D call TRBD2 (5 bases). Trimming took 0 bases from V and 9 from J, leaving 18 bases between them. Germline V CDR1 and CDR2: LNHNV, YYDKDF (reference sequence). CDR3 length equals 16 residues.

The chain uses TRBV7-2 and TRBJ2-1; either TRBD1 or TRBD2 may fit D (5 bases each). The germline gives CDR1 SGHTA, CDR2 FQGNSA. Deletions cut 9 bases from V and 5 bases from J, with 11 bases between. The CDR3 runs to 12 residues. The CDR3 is CARTQGHNEQFF. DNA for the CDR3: TGTGCCAGGACCCAGGGACACAATGAGCAGTTCTTC.

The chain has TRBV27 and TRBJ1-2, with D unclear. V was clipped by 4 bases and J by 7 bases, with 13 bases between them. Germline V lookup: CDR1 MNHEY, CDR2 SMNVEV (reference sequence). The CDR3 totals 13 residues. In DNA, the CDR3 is TGTGCCAGCAGTTCGTCCGGGATCGGTGGCTACACCTTC. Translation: CASSSSGIGGYTF.

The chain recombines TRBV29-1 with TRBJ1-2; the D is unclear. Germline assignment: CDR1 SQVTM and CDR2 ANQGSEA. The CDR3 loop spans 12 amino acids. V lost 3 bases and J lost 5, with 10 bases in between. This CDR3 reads CSVDLAMYGYTF. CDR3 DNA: TGCAGCGTTGATCTGGCCATGTATGGCTACACCTTC.

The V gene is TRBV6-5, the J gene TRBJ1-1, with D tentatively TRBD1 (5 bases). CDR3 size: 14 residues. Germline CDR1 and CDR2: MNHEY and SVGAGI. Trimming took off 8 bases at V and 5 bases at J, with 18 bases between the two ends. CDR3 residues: CASARGSERTEAFF. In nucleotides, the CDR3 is TGTGCCAGCGCAAGGGGATCAGAGCGGACTGAAGCTTTCTTT.